The TCR beta chain described here comes from a study of cytomegalovirus exposure and HLA in healthy donors. To note about this clone: This CDR3 is missing its conserved last phenylalanine or tryptophan, likely due to a read error. The limits of the CDR3 on the DNA are not certain, so only TCRdb's listed CDR3 is given.

With 60 Vbeta and 13 Jbeta primers, the PCR was carried out. Clones were read by immunoSEQ multiplex PCR, and TCRdb kept only the in-frame ones, dropping some. Here the sample spans 170,000 or so clones, roughly four fifths being singletons. Germline V gene lookup returns CDR1 MDHEN and CDR2 SYDVKM. The CDR3 numbers 12 amino acids, ends counted. The receptor's source is a woman aged 50 to 60 in good health and CMV-seronegative. The sample consisted of PBMCs. The chain recombines TRBV28 with TRBJ2-3; TRBD2, as called in the table, went unchecked against the DNA. CDR3 amino acids: CASQRLAGGPVI.